These 32 T cell receptor beta chains originate from one sample sequenced in a study of T cell repertoires in cytomegalovirus infection. TCRdb ran MiXCR on the reads and lists one entry per CDR3 protein. The table shows more than 250,000 distinct CDR3 sequences, with roughly an eighth occurring only once. What was sequenced was PBMCs. These TCRs come from a human donor in good health (CMV status not recorded). Some clones in this sample may be carry-over from other donors' samples.

This clonotype came up a few times. The rearrangement links TRBV7-9 to TRBJ2-3; perhaps D is TRBD1 or TRBD2 (6 bases each). The CDR3 totals 14 residues. V lost 7 bases and J 1 base, leaving 12 bases between the germline ends. The germline gives CDR1 SEHNR, CDR2 FQNEAQ (reference sequence). The CDR3 loop is CASTPGAGTDTQYF. The CDR3 DNA reads as TGTGCCAGCACCCCGGGGGCCGGCACAGATACGCAGTATTTT. The full variable domain, rest sourced from reference TRBV7-9 and TRBJ2-3, is DTGVSQNPRHKITKRGQNVTFRCDPISEHNRLYWYRQTLGQGPEFLTYFQNEAQLEKSRLLSDRFSAERPKGSFSTLEIQRTEQGDSAMYLCASTPGAGTDTQYFGPGTRLTVL.

This clonotype has more than one count but fewer than ten. J is TRBJ1-3 and V is TRBV14; D remains unclear. The CDR3 has 16 residues. Germline values: CDR1 SGHDN, CDR2 FVKESK. The V end was cut by 1 base, the J end by 0 bases, with 10 bases between. The CDR3: CASSQVRASSGNTIYF. In DNA, the CDR3 is TGTGCCAGCAGCCAAGTCCGAGCGAGCTCTGGAAACACCATATATTTT.

The sample holds many counts of this clonotype. The rearrangement joins TRBV7-4 to TRBJ2-5, with 7 bases aligning to TRBD2. Germline V gives CDR1 SGHVT, CDR2 SQSDAQ. The CDR3 length is 17 residues. With 5 bases clipped from V and 1 base from J, the junction kept 13 bases outside the gene matches. DNA for the CDR3: TGTGCCAGCAGCAAAGAGGGAAGCGGGACTCGCCAAGAGACCCAGTACTTC. Its translation is CASSKEGSGTRQETQYF.

This clonotype showed up just a few times. The V gene is TRBV5-1, the J gene TRBJ2-1, with a weak D call TRBD2 (5 bases). CDR1 SGHRS and CDR2 YFSETQ come from the germline V gene. The CDR3 is made up of 17 amino acids. Trimming removed 3 bases at V and 0 bases at J, with 16 bases between. The DNA of the CDR3 is TGCGCCAGCAGCTATGGACTTAGTGGGAGCTCCTACAATGAGCAGTTCTTC. Protein: CASSYGLSGSSYNEQFF.

This clonotype was observed many times. This chain connects TRBV6-2 or TRBV6-3 to TRBJ2-5; 15 bases line up with TRBD2. The CDR3 has 18 amino acids. Germline assignment: CDR1 MNHEY and CDR2 SVGEGT. V shed 2 bases and J 1 base; nucleotides not matched to a gene: 5. The CDR3 DNA is TGTGCCAGCAGTTACCCCGGGACTAGCGGGGGGCTCCAAGAGACCCAGTACTTC. This sequence encodes CASSYPGTSGGLQETQYF.

This clonotype was picked up many times. The genes are TRBV7-8 and TRBJ2-1; 8 bases map to TRBD1. V was clipped by 4 bases and J by 0 bases; unmatched bases: 11. CDR1 is SGHVS, CDR2 FQNEAQ, per germline. This CDR3 spans 18 amino acids. The CDR3, as DNA: TGTGCCAGCAGCTGGAACCGGAGACAGGGGAGCTCCTACAATGAGCAGTTCTTC. This translates into CASSWNRRQGSSYNEQFF.

The chain employs TRBV14 and TRBJ2-7; 9 bases fit TRBD2. The CDR3 loop spans 17 amino acids. Germline trimming cut 2 bases from V and 5 bases from J; bases unmatched to any gene: 13. CDR1 is SGHDN, CDR2 FVKESK, per germline. CDR3 DNA: TGTGCCAGCAGCCAATGGATCGGACTAGCGCCAGGGAACGAGCAGTACTTC. As protein: CASSQWIGLAPGNEQYF.

This clonotype was seen a handful of times. The J gene is TRBJ2-7, the V gene TRBV27; the D gene could be TRBD1 or TRBD2 (5 bases each). Trimming pared 6 bases from V and 5 bases from J, leaving 17 bases between. Germline CDR1 reads MNHEY; CDR2 reads SMNVEV (reference sequence). The CDR3 length is 14 residues. CDR3 sequence reads: CASRPPGPSNEQYF. CDR3 DNA sequence: TGTGCCAGCAGACCCCCGGGACCCTCTAACGAGCAGTACTTC.

The chain employs TRBV6-4 and TRBJ2-2; 10 bases align to TRBD2. V was pared by 5 bases and J by 6 bases, with 3 bases of the junction left unmatched. Looked up from germline, CDR1 is MRHNA and CDR2 is SNTAGT. The CDR3 is made up of 14 amino acids. The CDR3 loop is CASSSLAGAGELFF. As DNA, the CDR3 is TGTGCCAGCAGTTCCCTAGCGGGAGCCGGGGAGCTGTTTTTT.

Ten or more counts support this clonotype. This chain uses TRBV7-8 with TRBJ2-7, with D uncertain. The CDR3 is 13 amino acids. Trimming pared 2 bases from V and 0 bases from J, leaving 5 bases between. In germline, CDR1 is SGHVS, CDR2 FQNEAQ. The CDR3 here is CASSLYDSYEQYF. The CDR3 DNA reads TGTGCCAGCAGCTTATACGACTCCTACGAGCAGTACTTC.

This clonotype came up a few times. The junction shows a germline mismatch at one end, possibly a read error. DNA for the CDR3: TGTGCCAGCAGTCCTGGGGCAGCCGCACCCCCACGTAATACTGACGCTTTCTTT. Protein: CASSPGAAAPPRNTDAFF. This rearrangement joins TRBV12-3 or TRBV12-4 to TRBJ1-1; TRBD1 is a possible D gene (5 bases). This CDR3 comprises 18 residues.

This clonotype was seen a handful of times. This chain joins TRBV15 and TRBJ2-7, with TRBD1 as a possible D gene (7 bases). The length of the CDR3 is 14 residues. The V gene lost 4 bases and the J gene lost 1 base, with 11 bases spanning the gap. Germline CDR1 reads LNHNV; CDR2 reads YYDKDF (reference sequence). This chain's CDR3 is CATSKAGGSYEQYF. The CDR3 DNA is TGTGCCACCAGCAAGGCAGGGGGGTCCTACGAGCAGTACTTC.

This clonotype was recorded only once. This chain joins TRBV29-1 and TRBJ1-4; the D gene is possibly TRBD1 (5 bases). The V gene lost 6 bases and the J gene lost 7 bases, with 18 bases spanning the gap. The CDR3 totals 14 residues. In germline, CDR1 is SQVTM, CDR2 ANQGSEA. CDR3 DNA sequence: TGCAGCGTGGACTCGGGGCCCCGGGCTGAAAAACTGTTTTTT. This encodes CSVDSGPRAEKLFF.

This clonotype was observed many times. This rearrangement joins TRBV11-1 to TRBJ2-7; TRBD2 is a possible D gene (5 bases). The CDR3 is 17 amino acids. CDR1 is SGHAT, CDR2 FQDESV, per germline (reference sequence). Trimming removed 5 bases from V and 4 bases from J, with 24 bases in between. The CDR3 bases are TGTGCCAGCAGCCTCAGCGAGGGTCGGAGGAGATCGTACGAGCAGTACTTC. Residues: CASSLSEGRRRSYEQYF.

The chain uses TRBV20-1 and TRBJ1-1, with a possible D match to TRBD1 (5 bases). The CDR3 has 13 amino acids. V was trimmed by 3 bases and J by 5 bases, leaving 13 bases between them. Per germline, CDR1 DFQATT and CDR2 SNEGSKA (reference sequence). The CDR3 DNA sequence: TGCAGTGCTAGTAGGGGACGGGGGACTGAAGCTTTCTTT. This sequence encodes CSASRGRGTEAFF.

The sample holds many counts of this clonotype. This CDR3 is CAILGPGTSGDNEQFF. The CDR3 DNA reads TGTGCCATTCTCGGACCCGGGACTAGCGGGGACAATGAGCAGTTCTTC. The rearrangement links TRBV10-3 to TRBJ2-1, with TRBD2 identical over 13 bases. V was pared by 9 bases and J by 5 bases, with 10 bases of the junction left unmatched. The CDR3 sequence is 16 residues long. Per the germline V gene, CDR1 is ENHRY and CDR2 is SYGVKD.

At least ten counts were recorded for this clonotype. The V gene is TRBV2, the J gene TRBJ2-3; 14 nucleotides align to TRBD2. Losses at the gene ends were 8 bases for V and 5 bases for J; bases not matched to a gene: 3. Germline V gives CDR1 SNHLY, CDR2 FYNNEI. There are 14 residues in the CDR3. CDR3: CASAGLAGGDTQYF. The CDR3, as DNA: TGTGCCAGCGCAGGACTAGCGGGGGGAGATACGCAGTATTTT.

The chain employs TRBV7-3 and TRBJ2-3; TRBD2 is a possible D gene (7 bases). Deletions cut 4 bases from V and 5 bases from J, with 13 bases between. CDR3 length equals 14 residues. Germline V gene lookup returns CDR1 SGHTA and CDR2 FQGTGA. CDR3 region: CASSSRGGVDTQYF. The CDR3 DNA reads TGTGCCAGCAGCTCCCGAGGGGGGGTAGATACGCAGTATTTT. The whole variable domain, filled in from reference TRBV7-3 and TRBJ2-3, reads GAGVSQTPSNKVTEKGKYVELRCDPISGHTALYWYRQSLGQGPEFLIYFQGTGAADDSGLPNDRFFAVRPEGSVSTLKIQRTERGDSAVYLCASSSRGGVDTQYFGPGTRLTVL.

In its sample, this clonotype was seen a few times. J is TRBJ2-3 and V is TRBV6-1; no firm D call. Trimming removed 2 bases from V and 4 bases from J, with 7 bases in between. The CDR3 totals 13 residues. Germline V gene lookup returns CDR1 MNHNS and CDR2 SASEGT. For the CDR3, the DNA is TGTGCCAGCAGTGAATTTCCCCCAGATACGCAGTATTTT. Protein sequence: CASSEFPPDTQYF.

This clonotype was counted ten times or more. J is TRBJ2-7 and V is TRBV7-2, with 8 bases identical to TRBD2. This CDR3 region has 14 residues. Germline V lookup: CDR1 SGHTA, CDR2 FQGNSA. V dropped 0 bases and J dropped 6; count of bases not matched to a gene: 4. The CDR3 nucleotides are TGTGCCAGCAGCTTAGCGCCAGCGGGAGTCGAGCAGTACTTC. Translated: CASSLAPAGVEQYF.

V and J are TRBV29-1 and TRBJ2-3; TRBD2 matches at 7 bases. Germline CDR1 reads SQVTM; CDR2 reads ANQGSEA. Germline trimming cut 6 bases from V and 0 bases from J; bases unmatched to any gene: 6. The length of the CDR3 is 14 residues. The CDR3 DNA is TGCAGCGTCATGACTAGCAGAAGCACAGATACGCAGTATTTT. It yields the protein CSVMTSRSTDTQYF.

In nucleotides, the CDR3 is TGCGCCAGCAGCCCGCGGACGGCCTCCTACAATGAGCAGTTCTTC. This sequence encodes CASSPRTASYNEQFF. The chain links TRBV5-1 to TRBJ2-1; D not resolved. V gave up 4 bases and J gave up 0 bases, with 11 bases separating them. The CDR3 covers 15 residues. The germline V gene has CDR1 SGHRS and CDR2 YFSETQ.

This rearrangement joins TRBV12-3 or TRBV12-4 to TRBJ1-2; no clear D gene. V was clipped by 7 bases and J by 4 bases, with 13 bases between them. The CDR3 totals 13 residues. CDR3 DNA sequence: TGTGCCAGCACCCGGACCGGCAGCTATGGCTACACCTTC. This codes for CASTRTGSYGYTF.

This clonotype was counted a few times. The chain employs TRBV20-1 and TRBJ2-3; 8 nucleotides agree with TRBD2. The V gene end was trimmed by 3 bases and the J gene end by 2 bases; junction bases not matched to a gene: 10. CDR3 length equals 16 residues. Germline V lookup: CDR1 DFQATT, CDR2 SNEGSKA (reference sequence). As DNA, the CDR3 is TGCAGTGCTAGCCCCGGGACTAGGGCTTTCACAGATACGCAGTATTTT. Protein: CSASPGTRAFTDTQYF.

The chain links TRBV19 to TRBJ2-1; 11 nucleotides align to TRBD1. The germline V gene encodes CDR1 LNHDA and CDR2 SQIVND (reference sequence). The CDR3 sequence is 17 residues long. V was pared by 5 bases and J by 8 bases, with 14 bases of the junction left unmatched. The CDR3 reads CASSFNTPGQGGDEQFF. As DNA, the CDR3 is TGTGCCAGTAGTTTTAACACCCCGGGACAGGGGGGAGATGAGCAGTTCTTC.

This clonotype was seen a few times. The chain recombines TRBV25-1 with TRBJ2-2; 9 bases agree with TRBD2. This CDR3 comprises 17 residues. Germline V lookup: CDR1 MGHDK, CDR2 SYGVNS. V gave up 2 bases and J gave up 3 bases; unmatched junction bases: 7. The CDR3 coding sequence is TGTGCCAGCAGTGAACGGGTAGCGGGAGTCGACACCGGGGAGCTGTTTTTT. Its translation: CASSERVAGVDTGELFF.

There are many counts of this clonotype. This chain connects TRBV7-2 to TRBJ1-1; maybe TRBD1 (5 bases). The V and J ends lost 2 bases and 4 bases respectively, with 17 bases between them. Germline V gene data show CDR1 as SGHTA and CDR2 as FQGNSA. The CDR3 loop spans 16 amino acids. The CDR3 is CASSLLRSLGVTEAFF. In DNA, the CDR3 is TGTGCCAGCAGCTTACTCCGTTCTCTGGGGGTCACTGAAGCTTTCTTT.

V and J are TRBV2 and TRBJ2-5; D may match TRBD1 or TRBD2 (5 bases each). The CDR3 runs 14 residues. The V gene's germline CDR1 is SNHLY and CDR2 FYNNEI. V was cut by 5 bases and J by 5 bases, with 15 bases left in between. CDR3 sequence (DNA): TGTGCCAGCAGTTCCTCACTAGGGGCGGAGACCCAGTACTTC. Translated: CASSSSLGAETQYF.

This clonotype was recorded many times. This chain joins TRBV7-4 and TRBJ1-1; D unresolved. CDR1 is SGHVT, CDR2 SQSDAQ, per germline. This CDR3 contains 15 residues. V was cut by 1 base and J by 1 base, with 10 bases left in between. The CDR3 sequence: CASSLVGDKNTEAFF. CDR3 sequence (DNA): TGTGCCAGCAGCTTAGTGGGAGATAAGAACACTGAAGCTTTCTTT.

The V and J genes are TRBV20-1 and TRBJ2-7; 9 bases line up with TRBD1. CDR3 length: 13 residues. V shed 5 bases, J shed 2 bases, and the junction held 4 bases outside the gene matches. The germline gives CDR1 DFQATT, CDR2 SNEGSKA (reference sequence). The CDR3 DNA follows: TGCAGTGCTCCCGGGACAGGGCCCTACGAGCAGTACTTC. Encoded protein: CSAPGTGPYEQYF.

The sample holds many counts of this clonotype. The J gene is TRBJ1-4, the V gene TRBV7-9; maybe TRBD1 (6 bases). The CDR3 has 16 amino acids. V was shortened by 1 base and J by 10 bases, with 19 bases between the two germline ends. CDR1 SEHNR and CDR2 FQNEAQ come from the germline V gene (reference sequence). The CDR3 region has the DNA TGTGCCAGCAGCTTAGGAGGCCGGGACATCGTGGTAAAACTGTTTTTT. Amino acid sequence: CASSLGGRDIVVKLFF.

The V call is TRBV28, the J call TRBJ2-7, with D tentatively TRBD1 (5 bases). The germline CDR1 and CDR2 sequences are MDHEN and SYDVKM. The ends were cut back, 5 bases at V and 6 bases at J, with 14 bases in the middle. The CDR3 totals 13 residues. The CDR3 reads CASSPIQVGEQYF. The CDR3 DNA reads TGTGCCAGCAGTCCGATACAGGTGGGCGAGCAGTACTTC.